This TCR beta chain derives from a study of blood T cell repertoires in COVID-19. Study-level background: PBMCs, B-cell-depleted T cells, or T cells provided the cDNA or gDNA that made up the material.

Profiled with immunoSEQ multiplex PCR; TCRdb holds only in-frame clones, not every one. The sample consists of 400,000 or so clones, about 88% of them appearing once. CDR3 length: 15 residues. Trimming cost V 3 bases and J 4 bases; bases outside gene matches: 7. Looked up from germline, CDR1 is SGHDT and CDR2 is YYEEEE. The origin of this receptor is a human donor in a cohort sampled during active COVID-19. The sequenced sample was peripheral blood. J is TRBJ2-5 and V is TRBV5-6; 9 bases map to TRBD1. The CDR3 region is CASSWGTGWTETQYF. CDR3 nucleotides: TGTGCCAGCAGCTGGGGGACAGGGTGGACAGAGACCCAGTACTTC.